Given below is one T cell receptor (beta chain) in context. The table came from immunoSEQ multiplex PCR; TCRdb's copy has only in-frame clones and leaves some out. The data contain about 140,000 clones, roughly 87% of them seen just once; the ten biggest clones take up over 0.8%. These data belong to a study of blood T cell repertoires in COVID-19. This CDR3 spans 14 amino acids. V dropped 3 bases and J dropped 3; count of bases not matched to a gene: 1. Germline CDR1 reads MNHNS; CDR2 reads SASEGT. Sequencing used peripheral blood. This TCR came from a woman between 50 and 59 years old with acute or convalescent COVID-19. The rearrangement links TRBV6-1 to TRBJ1-5, with 8 nucleotides matching TRBD1. The CDR3 loop reads CASSETGDNQPQHF. For the CDR3, the DNA is TGTGCCAGCAGTGAGACAGGGGACAATCAGCCCCAGCATTTT.